A single sample gave rise to the 9 T cell receptor beta chains below, sequenced in a study of T cell responses to AZD1222 COVID-19 vaccine. Only in-frame clones appear in the TCRdb table, and some are missing; sequencing was by immunoSEQ multiplex PCR. The sample has more than 100,000 clones; 90% to 95% are singletons. The specimen was peripheral blood, collected on day 0 of AZD1222 vaccination. The receptors come from an adult in good health.

The chain links TRBV7-9 to TRBJ1-5; 8 positions agree with TRBD1. Germline V CDR1 and CDR2: SEHNR, FQNEAQ (reference sequence). V lost 1 base, J lost 5 bases, and 4 bases stayed unmatched. The length of the CDR3 is 15 residues. The CDR3 loop is CASSLDGQGYQPQHF. In DNA form, the CDR3 reads TGTGCCAGCAGCTTAGACGGACAGGGCTATCAGCCCCAGCATTTT. Full variable domain (missing parts from reference TRBV7-9 and TRBJ1-5): DTGVSQNPRHKITKRGQNVTFRCDPISEHNRLYWYRQTLGQGPEFLTYFQNEAQLEKSRLLSDRFSAERPKGSFSTLEIQRTEQGDSAMYLCASSLDGQGYQPQHFGDGTRLSIL.

The rearrangement uses TRBV7-9 and TRBJ1-1; D not certain. CDR3 size: 15 residues. V lost 5 bases and J 1 base, leaving 14 bases between the germline ends. Per the germline V gene, CDR1 is SEHNR and CDR2 is FQNEAQ (reference sequence). The CDR3 DNA sequence: TGTGCCAGCAGCCCCCACCTGGGCGGGAACACTGAAGCTTTCTTT. Residues: CASSPHLGGNTEAFF.

The chain has TRBV28 and TRBJ1-5; 7 bases map to TRBD1. V shed 6 bases, J shed 5 bases, and the junction held 4 bases outside the gene matches. Germline V gives CDR1 MDHEN, CDR2 SYDVKM. CDR3 length equals 13 residues. CDR3 sequence: CASSLTGDQPQHF. The CDR3 DNA reads TGTGCCAGCAGCCTCACAGGGGATCAGCCCCAGCATTTT. Variable domain in full (rest from reference TRBV28 and TRBJ1-5): DVKVTQSSRYLVKRTGEKVFLECVQDMDHENMFWYRQDPGLGLRLIYFSYDVKMKEKGDIPEGYSVSREKKERFSLILESASTNQTSMYLCASSLTGDQPQHFGDGTRLSIL.

This chain links TRBV4-2 with TRBJ1-1; no clear D gene. CDR3 size: 14 residues. CDR1 and CDR2 (germline): LGHNA, YNFKEQ. V lost 0 bases, J lost 1 base, and 6 bases lay in between. This chain's CDR3 is CASSQEGENTEAFF. The DNA for the CDR3 is TGTGCCAGCAGCCAAGAGGGAGAGAACACTGAAGCTTTCTTT.

This chain uses TRBV19 with TRBJ1-5; D may be TRBD1 (5 bases). Per germline, CDR1 LNHDA and CDR2 SQIVND (reference sequence). CDR3 length equals 14 residues. Trimming removed 4 bases at V and 2 bases at J, with 9 bases between. The chain's CDR3 is CASSTGIGNQPQHF. The CDR3, as DNA: TGTGCCAGTAGTACAGGGATAGGCAATCAGCCCCAGCATTTT. Full variable domain (outside the CDR3, taken from reference TRBV19 and TRBJ1-5): DGGITQSPKYLFRKEGQNVTLSCEQNLNHDAMYWYRQDPGQGLRLIYYSQIVNDFQKGDIAEGYSVSREKKESFPLTVTSAQKNPTAFYLCASSTGIGNQPQHFGDGTRLSIL.

This clone has just one count. The V and J genes are TRBV7-2 and TRBJ2-7; the D gene is possibly TRBD2 (6 bases). Germline V gives CDR1 SGHTA, CDR2 FQGNSA. V was pared by 1 base and J by 5 bases, with 18 bases between. The CDR3 has 16 amino acids. The CDR3 region has the DNA TGTGCCAGCAGCTTAGTAAGGTCGGCGGAGGGCCACGAGCAGTACTTC. Its translation is CASSLVRSAEGHEQYF.

The chain carries TRBV11-2 and TRBJ2-1; 10 nucleotides align to TRBD2. Germline lookup yields CDR1 SGHAT and CDR2 FQNNGV. The CDR3 length is 16 residues. The V segment lost 6 bases and the J segment 7 bases; nucleotides outside the gene matches: 12. The CDR3 region has the DNA TGTGCCAGCAGGACCGTACTAGCGGGGAGGGATAATGAGCAGTTCTTC. Protein: CASRTVLAGRDNEQFF.

V usage is TRBV7-2 and J usage is TRBJ2-5; 14 positions agree with TRBD2. CDR1 and CDR2 from the germline V gene are SGHTA and FQGNSA. The CDR3 sequence is 19 residues long. Trimming took 6 bases from V and 5 from J; bases not matched to a gene: 17. This chain's CDR3 is CASSRQTHRLAGGGETQYF. The CDR3 DNA follows: TGTGCCAGCAGTCGACAAACCCACAGACTAGCGGGAGGGGGGGAGACCCAGTACTTC.

The V gene is TRBV7-3, the J gene TRBJ1-2; 9 bases line up with TRBD1. Germline CDR1 and CDR2: SGHTA and FQGTGA. After removal of 5 bases from V and 8 bases from J, the junction contained 6 bases not matched to a gene. The CDR3 is 13 amino acids. CDR3 sequence reads: CASSIGTGNGYTF. The CDR3 DNA is TGTGCCAGCAGCATCGGGACAGGGAACGGCTACACCTTC.